The 18 T cell receptor beta chains given below trace back to one sample, sequenced in a study of T-cell memory formation after mild COVID-19 (dated by TCRdb to the early 2020s). The library was produced with 5' RACE. Instrument used: Illumina NovaSeq 6000. TCRdb cleaned the public reads at Q25 with fastp, built clones with MiXCR and kept in-frame beta chains. Each CDR3 protein gets just one entry, which takes the most common genes and DNA from the rows behind it. For this sample there are about 390,000 distinct CDR3 sequences; roughly 15% appear just once. The biggest ten clones account for 20% to 25% of the sample. Sample: PBMCs or a T cell subset sorted from them (not recorded which). All receptors derive from a man between 18 and 29 years old who had mild COVID-19 (a few samples of this study predate the infection). The sample titles of this study are shuffled in the database, so cell type and time point are left out; the donor was told from shared clones.

The table lists this clonotype with a few counts. CDR3 bases: TGTGCCAGCAGCTTAGAGGGACTTGAGCAGTTCTTC. The encoded protein is CASSLEGLEQFF. The chain has TRBV7-2 and TRBJ2-1; D is perhaps TRBD2 (6 bases). Trimming took 1 base from V and 9 from J, leaving 7 bases between them. This CDR3 spans 12 amino acids. Germline V gene sequence: CDR1 SGHTA, CDR2 FQGNSA.

This clonotype has a handful of counts. The chain is built from TRBV6-6 and TRBJ2-1; D not resolved. This CDR3 spans 14 amino acids. Trimming took 6 bases from V and 8 from J, leaving 17 bases between them. The germline CDR1 and CDR2 sequences are MNHNY and SVGAGI (reference sequence). The CDR3 is CASRYPSLLDEQFF. The CDR3 DNA is TGTGCCAGCAGGTACCCGTCGCTCCTGGATGAGCAGTTCTTC.

This clonotype has a handful of counts. The chain has TRBV4-2 and TRBJ2-5; TRBD1 might be the D (6 bases). The CDR3 is 15 residues long. Trimming took off 4 bases at V and 5 bases at J, with 17 bases between the two ends. CDR1 is LGHNA, CDR2 YNFKEQ, per germline. The CDR3 coding sequence is TGTGCCAGCAGCCCCATAGGGGGTTATTTGGAGACCCAGTACTTC. Amino acids: CASSPIGGYLETQYF.

A few counts support this clonotype. This chain joins TRBV7-9 and TRBJ2-5; weak D call: TRBD1 (6 bases). The ends were cut back, 5 bases at V and 2 bases at J, with 12 bases in the middle. Germline CDR1 SEHNR, CDR2 FQNEAQ (reference sequence). This CDR3 comprises 14 residues. The CDR3 DNA follows: TGTGCCAGCAGCCCGTGGCAGGGGCAAGAGACCCAGTACTTC. This gives the protein CASSPWQGQETQYF.

This clonotype was counted many times. The V gene is TRBV7-2, the J gene TRBJ2-5, with 7 nucleotides matching TRBD1. The germline V gene has CDR1 SGHTA and CDR2 FQGNSA. The CDR3 consists of 14 residues. J was trimmed by 5 bases and V by 1 base; bases with no gene match: 4. The CDR3 is CASSLGAGGETQYF. The CDR3 nucleotides are TGTGCCAGCAGCTTAGGGGCAGGGGGTGAGACCCAGTACTTC.

This rearrangement joins TRBV28 to TRBJ2-7; 10 bases fit TRBD2. CDR3 length: 14 amino acids. Germline loops: CDR1 MDHEN, CDR2 SYDVKM. The V segment lost 5 bases and the J segment 4 bases; nucleotides outside the gene matches: 5. This CDR3 is CASSIAGGLYEQYV. For the CDR3, the DNA is TGTGCCAGCAGTATAGCGGGGGGCTTGTACGAGCAGTACGTC.

The chain recombines TRBV7-9 with TRBJ2-3; 7 bases match TRBD1. The CDR3 has 16 amino acids. With V trimmed by 3 bases and J by 1 base, 7 bases remained unmatched. CDR1 is SEHNR and CDR2 is FQNEAQ in the germline V gene (reference sequence). CDR3 in amino acids: CASSFSTGLGTDTQYF. CDR3 nucleotides: TGTGCCAGCAGCTTCTCGACAGGGCTTGGCACAGATACGCAGTATTTT.

This clonotype was detected a few times. This chain joins TRBV11-2 and TRBJ2-2; D ambiguous. V lost 5 bases, J lost 1 base, and 5 bases lay in between. This CDR3 region has 13 residues. The germline gives CDR1 SGHAT, CDR2 FQNNGV. CDR3 nucleotides: TGTGCCAGCAGCGGGGAGAACACCGGGGAGCTGTTTTTT. It is translated as CASSGENTGELFF.

This sequence joins TRBV4-1 and TRBJ2-7; a possible D gene is TRBD1 (6 bases). This CDR3 is 14 amino acids long. V was clipped by 4 bases and J by 4 bases, with 14 bases between them. The germline CDR1 and CDR2 sequences are MGHRA and YSYEKL. The CDR3 loop is CASSPSQGSYEQYV. CDR3 in DNA: TGCGCCAGCAGCCCTTCACAGGGTTCATACGAGCAGTACGTC.

The chain has TRBV7-6 and TRBJ2-3; 9 positions agree with TRBD2. Germline V gene data show CDR1 as SGHVS and CDR2 as FNYEAQ. The CDR3 covers 16 residues. Trimming at V came to 2 bases and at J to 6 bases, leaving 9 bases not matched to a gene. The CDR3 protein is CASSLMASGAADTQYF. For the CDR3, the DNA is TGTGCCAGCAGCTTAATGGCTAGCGGGGCCGCTGATACGCAGTATTTT.

This clonotype was counted many times. The chain links TRBV7-2 to TRBJ2-5, with D hard to call. Trimming removed 4 bases at V and 5 bases at J, with 5 bases between. Germline V CDR1 and CDR2: SGHTA, FQGNSA. CDR3 length: 11 residues. CDR3 residues: CASSSWETQYF. The CDR3 DNA reads as TGTGCCAGCAGCTCCTGGGAGACCCAGTACTTC.

This clonotype has only a few counts. The chain employs TRBV4-1 and TRBJ1-6, with D maybe TRBD1 (5 bases). The CDR3 totals 19 residues. Between the trimmed V and J ends, which lost 0 bases and 4 bases, there was a span of 19 bases. Per germline, CDR1 MGHRA and CDR2 YSYEKL. For the CDR3, the DNA is TGCGCCAGCAGCCAAGAATCGGAGGGGAGATCCACATATAATTCACCCCTCCACTTT. It yields the protein CASSQESEGRSTYNSPLHF.

The chain joins TRBV4-2 to TRBJ1-6; weak D call: TRBD1 (5 bases). The V gene lost 0 bases and the J gene lost 0 bases, with 15 bases spanning the gap. The CDR3 extends over 19 amino acids. Germline V gene data show CDR1 as LGHNA and CDR2 as YNFKEQ. DNA of the CDR3: TGTGCCAGCAGCCAAGATCATGGGGGGTACAGCTCCTATAATTCACCCCTCCACTTT. Translating gives CASSQDHGGYSSYNSPLHF.

V and J are TRBV6-1 and TRBJ2-1; D ambiguous. CDR1 MNHNS and CDR2 SASEGT come from the germline V gene. The CDR3 runs 16 residues. V was cut by 6 bases and J by 0 bases, with 15 bases left in between. The CDR3 coding sequence is TGTGCCAGCAGCCTCCCCCCGATTAGCTCCTACAATGAGCAGTTCTTC. Protein product: CASSLPPISSYNEQFF.

This clonotype has a handful of counts. This chain uses TRBV5-1 with TRBJ2-1, with 7 bases aligning to TRBD1. Germline CDR1 SGHRS, CDR2 YFSETQ. This CDR3 is built from 16 residues. J was trimmed by 4 bases and V by 0 bases; bases with no gene match: 7. In DNA form, the CDR3 reads TGCGCCAGCAGCTTGGAAGGGGGCAGGGCTTACAATGAGCAGTTCTTC. Residues: CASSLEGGRAYNEQFF.

This clonotype was observed a few times. The chain has TRBV15 and TRBJ2-3; TRBD1 agrees at 7 bases. With 5 bases clipped from V and 10 bases from J, the junction kept 12 bases outside the gene matches. The CDR3 contains 14 residues. CDR1 is LNHNV and CDR2 is YYDKDF in the germline V gene (reference sequence). The CDR3 spells CATSPRQGDHPQYF. The CDR3 DNA follows: TGTGCCACCAGCCCCCGACAGGGTGACCATCCGCAGTATTTT.

The chain recombines TRBV6-5 with TRBJ2-7; no clear D gene. Germline loops: CDR1 MNHEY, CDR2 SVGAGI. The CDR3 has 13 residues. Trimming stripped 6 bases from V and 6 bases from J, with 15 bases between. CDR3 in amino acids: CASSLVTPGEQYF. CDR3 in DNA: TGTGCCAGCAGCCTAGTTACCCCGGGCGAGCAGTACTTC.

A few counts support this clonotype. V and J are TRBV6-5 and TRBJ1-2; the D is unclear. Germline CDR1 MNHEY, CDR2 SVGAGI. Trimming took off 2 bases at V and 3 bases at J, with 16 bases between the two ends. CDR3 length equals 16 residues. The CDR3 sequence is CASSYIGRLRDYGYTF. The CDR3 DNA sequence: TGTGCCAGCAGTTACATAGGACGTCTACGGGACTATGGCTACACCTTC.